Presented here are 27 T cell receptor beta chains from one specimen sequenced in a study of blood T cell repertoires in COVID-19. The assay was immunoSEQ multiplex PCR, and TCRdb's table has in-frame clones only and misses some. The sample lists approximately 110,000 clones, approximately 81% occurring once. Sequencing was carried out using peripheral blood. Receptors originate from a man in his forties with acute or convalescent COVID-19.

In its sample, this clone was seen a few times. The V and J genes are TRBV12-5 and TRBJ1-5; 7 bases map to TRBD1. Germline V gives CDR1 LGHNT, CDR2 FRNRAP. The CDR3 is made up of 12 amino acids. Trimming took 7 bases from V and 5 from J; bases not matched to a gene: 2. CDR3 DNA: TGTGCTAGTGCCCAGGGGGATCAGCCCCAGCATTTT. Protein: CASAQGDQPQHF.

Here the CDR3 DNA reads TGTGCCAGCAGGTGGGGACAGGGGCATTCACCCCTCCACTTT. This gives the protein CASRWGQGHSPLHF. The chain carries TRBV28 and TRBJ1-6; 10 bases match TRBD1. Per the germline V gene, CDR1 is MDHEN and CDR2 is SYDVKM. The V segment lost 6 bases and the J segment 8 bases; nucleotides outside the gene matches: 4. CDR3 size: 14 residues.

The chain's CDR3 is CASSLRSERLAVYNEQFF. CDR3 coding DNA: TGTGCCAGCAGCTTAAGATCCGAGAGACTAGCGGTGTACAATGAGCAGTTCTTC. The chain recombines TRBV11-2 with TRBJ2-1; 9 bases are shared with TRBD2. Losses at the gene ends were 2 bases for V and 4 bases for J; bases not matched to a gene: 12. Germline CDR1 is SGHAT and CDR2 is FQNNGV. This CDR3 is 18 amino acids long.

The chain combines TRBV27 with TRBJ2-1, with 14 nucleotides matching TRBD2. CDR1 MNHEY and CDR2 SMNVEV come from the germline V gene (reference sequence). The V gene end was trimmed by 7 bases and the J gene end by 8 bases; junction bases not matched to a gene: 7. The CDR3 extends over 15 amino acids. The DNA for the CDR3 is TGTGCCAGCACCGAGGGACTAGCGGGAGCCCATGAGCAGTTCTTC. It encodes CASTEGLAGAHEQFF.

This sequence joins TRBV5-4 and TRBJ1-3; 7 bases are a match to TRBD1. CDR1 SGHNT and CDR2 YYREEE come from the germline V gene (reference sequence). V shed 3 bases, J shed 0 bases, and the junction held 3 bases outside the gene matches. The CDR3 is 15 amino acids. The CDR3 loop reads CASSWGTASGNTIYF. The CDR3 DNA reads TGTGCCAGCAGCTGGGGGACAGCCTCTGGAAACACCATATATTTT. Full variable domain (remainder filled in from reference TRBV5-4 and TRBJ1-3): ETGVTQSPTHLIKTRGQQVTLRCSSQSGHNTVSWYQQALGQGPQFIFQYYREEENGRGNFPPRFSGLQFPNYSSELNVNALELDDSALYLCASSWGTASGNTIYFGEGSWLTVV.

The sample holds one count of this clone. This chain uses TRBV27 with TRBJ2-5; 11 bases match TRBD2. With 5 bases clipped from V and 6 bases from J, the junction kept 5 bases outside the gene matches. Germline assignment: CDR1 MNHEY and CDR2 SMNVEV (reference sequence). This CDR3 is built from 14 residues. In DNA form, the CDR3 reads TGTGCCAGCAGTGGTAGCGGGAGGGGGAAGACCCAGTACTTC. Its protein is CASSGSGRGKTQYF.

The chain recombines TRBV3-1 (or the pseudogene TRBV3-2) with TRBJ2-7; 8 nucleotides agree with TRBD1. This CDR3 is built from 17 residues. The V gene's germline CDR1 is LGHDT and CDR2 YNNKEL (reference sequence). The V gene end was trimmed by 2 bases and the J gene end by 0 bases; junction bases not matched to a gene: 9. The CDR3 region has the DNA TGTGCCAGCAGCCAAATCACGACAGGGGCAAGCTCCTACGAGCAGTACTTC. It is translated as CASSQITTGASSYEQYF.

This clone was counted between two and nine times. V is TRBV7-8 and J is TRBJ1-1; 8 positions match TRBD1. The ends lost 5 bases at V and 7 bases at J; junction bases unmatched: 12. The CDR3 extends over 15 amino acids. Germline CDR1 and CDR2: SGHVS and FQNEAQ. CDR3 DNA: TGTGCCAGCAGCCCGGTGACAGGGGTTGGGGTTGAAGCTTTCTTT. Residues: CASSPVTGVGVEAFF.

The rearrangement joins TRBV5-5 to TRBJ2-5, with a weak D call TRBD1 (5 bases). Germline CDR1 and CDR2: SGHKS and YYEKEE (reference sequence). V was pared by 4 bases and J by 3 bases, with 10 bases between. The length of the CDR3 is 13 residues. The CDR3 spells CASSTDKEETQYF. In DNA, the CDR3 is TGTGCCAGCAGCACGGACAAGGAAGAGACCCAGTACTTC.

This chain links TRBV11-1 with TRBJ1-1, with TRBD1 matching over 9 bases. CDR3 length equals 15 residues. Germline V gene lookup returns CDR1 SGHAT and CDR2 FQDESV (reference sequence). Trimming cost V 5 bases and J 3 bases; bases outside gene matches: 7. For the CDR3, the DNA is TGTGCCAGCAGCCCGAACCGGGACAGGGACACTGAAGCTTTCTTT. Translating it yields CASSPNRDRDTEAFF.

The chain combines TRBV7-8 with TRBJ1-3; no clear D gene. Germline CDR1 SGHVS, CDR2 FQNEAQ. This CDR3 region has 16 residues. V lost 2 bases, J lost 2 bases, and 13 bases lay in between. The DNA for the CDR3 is TGTGCCAGCAGCTTAACCCCCCTTACAGCTGGAAACACCATATATTTT. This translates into CASSLTPLTAGNTIYF.

CDR3 sequence reads: CASKRGPADEQFF. CDR3 bases: TGTGCCAGCAAGCGGGGCCCTGCGGATGAGCAGTTCTTC. The rearrangement links TRBV6-5 to TRBJ2-1; TRBD2 aligns across 7 bases. Germline assignment: CDR1 MNHEY and CDR2 SVGAGI. V shed 7 bases and J 8 bases; nucleotides not matched to a gene: 8. The CDR3 consists of 13 residues.

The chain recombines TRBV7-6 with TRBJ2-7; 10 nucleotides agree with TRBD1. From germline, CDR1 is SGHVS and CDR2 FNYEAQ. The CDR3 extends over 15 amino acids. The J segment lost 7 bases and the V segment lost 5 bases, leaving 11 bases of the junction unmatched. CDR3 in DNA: TGTGCCAGCAGCCTAGGGGGGACAGGGGCAGGTGAGCAGTACTTC. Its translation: CASSLGGTGAGEQYF.

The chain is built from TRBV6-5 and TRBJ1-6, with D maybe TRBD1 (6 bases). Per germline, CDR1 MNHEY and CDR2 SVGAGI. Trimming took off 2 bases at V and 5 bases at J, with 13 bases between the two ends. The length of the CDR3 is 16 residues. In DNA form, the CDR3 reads TGTGCCAGCAGTTACGGGGGGGGCAGGAATAATTCACCCCTCCACTTT. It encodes CASSYGGGRNNSPLHF.

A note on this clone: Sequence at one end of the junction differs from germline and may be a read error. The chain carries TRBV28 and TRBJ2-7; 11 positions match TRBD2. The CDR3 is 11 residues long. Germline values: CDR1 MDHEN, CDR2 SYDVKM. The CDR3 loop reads CVAGGGYEQYF. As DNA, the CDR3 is TGCGTAGCGGGAGGGGGGTACGAGCAGTACTTC.

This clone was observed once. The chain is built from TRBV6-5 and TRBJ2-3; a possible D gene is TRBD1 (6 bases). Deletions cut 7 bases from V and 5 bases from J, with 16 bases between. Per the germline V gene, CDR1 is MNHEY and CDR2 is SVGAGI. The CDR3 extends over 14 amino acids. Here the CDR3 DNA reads TGTGCCAGCACCAGGGGCAGGGGCCTAGATACGCAGTATTTT. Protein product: CASTRGRGLDTQYF.

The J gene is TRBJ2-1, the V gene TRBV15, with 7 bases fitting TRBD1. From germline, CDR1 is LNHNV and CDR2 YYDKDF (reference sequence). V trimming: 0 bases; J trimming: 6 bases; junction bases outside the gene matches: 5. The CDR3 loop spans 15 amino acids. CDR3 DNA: TGTGCCACCAGCAGAGAAGGGGCAGGGGGCAATGAGCAGTTCTTC. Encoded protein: CATSREGAGGNEQFF.

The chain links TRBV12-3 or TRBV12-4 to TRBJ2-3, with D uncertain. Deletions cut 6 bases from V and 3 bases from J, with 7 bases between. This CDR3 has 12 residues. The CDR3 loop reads CASSPRTDTQYF. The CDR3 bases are TGTGCCAGCAGCCCCCGGACAGATACGCAGTATTTT.

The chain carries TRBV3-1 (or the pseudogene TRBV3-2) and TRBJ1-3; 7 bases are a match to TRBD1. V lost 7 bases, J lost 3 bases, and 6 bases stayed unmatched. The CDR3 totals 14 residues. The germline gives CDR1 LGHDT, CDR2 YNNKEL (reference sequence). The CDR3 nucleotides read TGTGCCAGCACAGACAGGGCGAGTGGAAACACCATATATTTT. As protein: CASTDRASGNTIYF.

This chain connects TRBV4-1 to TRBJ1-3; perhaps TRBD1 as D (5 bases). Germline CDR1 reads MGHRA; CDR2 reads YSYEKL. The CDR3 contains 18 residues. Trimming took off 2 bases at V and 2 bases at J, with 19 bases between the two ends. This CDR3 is CASSQSTTGGGPGNTIYF. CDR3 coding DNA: TGCGCCAGCAGCCAATCTACCACGGGGGGTGGTCCTGGAAACACCATATATTTT.

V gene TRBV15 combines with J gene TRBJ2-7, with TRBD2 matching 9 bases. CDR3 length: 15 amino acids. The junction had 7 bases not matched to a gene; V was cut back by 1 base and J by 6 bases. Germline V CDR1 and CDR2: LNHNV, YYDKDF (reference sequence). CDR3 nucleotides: TGTGCCACCAGCAGAGCGGTCAGGCGGGAGGGCGAGCAGTACTTC. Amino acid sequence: CATSRAVRREGEQYF.

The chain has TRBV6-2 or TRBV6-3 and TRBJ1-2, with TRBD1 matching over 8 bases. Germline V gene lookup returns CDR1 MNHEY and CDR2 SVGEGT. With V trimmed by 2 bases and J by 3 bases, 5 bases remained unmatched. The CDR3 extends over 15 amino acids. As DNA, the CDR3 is TGTGCCAGCAGTTACCAGGGGGCCTATCACTATGGCTACACCTTC. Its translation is CASSYQGAYHYGYTF.

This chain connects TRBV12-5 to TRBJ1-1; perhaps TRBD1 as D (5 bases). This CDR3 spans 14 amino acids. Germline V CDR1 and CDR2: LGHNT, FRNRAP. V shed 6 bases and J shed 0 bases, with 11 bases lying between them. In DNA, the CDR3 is TGTGCTAGTGGCCAGGACACTATGAACACTGAAGCTTTCTTT. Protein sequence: CASGQDTMNTEAFF.

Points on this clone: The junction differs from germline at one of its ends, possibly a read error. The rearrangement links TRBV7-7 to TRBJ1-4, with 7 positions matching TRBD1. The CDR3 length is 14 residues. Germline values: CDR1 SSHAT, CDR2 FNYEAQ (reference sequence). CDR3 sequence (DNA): TGTGCTAGCAGTCCCGGGACAGCATTTGGAAAACTGTTTTTT. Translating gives CASSPGTAFGKLFF.

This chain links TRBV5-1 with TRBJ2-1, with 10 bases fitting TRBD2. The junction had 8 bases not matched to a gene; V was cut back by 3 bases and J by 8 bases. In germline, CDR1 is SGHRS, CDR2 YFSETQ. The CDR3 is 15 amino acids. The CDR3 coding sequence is TGCGCCAGCAGCTCTTTAAGCGGGAGGGTCCATGAGCAGTTCTTC. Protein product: CASSSLSGRVHEQFF.

CDR3 sequence: CASSLESGPTNEQFF. For the CDR3, the DNA is TGTGCCAGCAGCTTAGAAAGCGGCCCTACAAATGAGCAGTTCTTC. This chain connects TRBV7-9 to TRBJ2-1; D perhaps matches TRBD2 (5 bases). The CDR3 consists of 15 residues. Germline V gene lookup returns CDR1 SEHNR and CDR2 FQNEAQ (reference sequence). V shed 1 base and J shed 7 bases, with 14 bases lying between them.

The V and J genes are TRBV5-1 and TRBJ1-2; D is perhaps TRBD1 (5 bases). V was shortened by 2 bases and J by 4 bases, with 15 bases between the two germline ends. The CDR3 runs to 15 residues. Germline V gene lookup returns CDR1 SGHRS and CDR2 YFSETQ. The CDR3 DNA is TGCGCCAGCAGCTTTTGGGGGGACCGTGGCTATGGCTACACCTTC. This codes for CASSFWGDRGYGYTF.